The present T cell receptor (beta chain) was sequenced within a study of OX40 agonist ivuxolimab in advanced cancers. The CDR3 sequence is 16 residues long. V was shortened by 2 bases and J by 1 base, with 13 bases between the two germline ends. CDR1 and CDR2 (germline): SGHNT, YYREEE (reference sequence). Findings and caveats of the study: At 0.1 to 3.0 mg/kg, clonal expansion of CD4+ and CD8+ blood T cells had occurred by week 6.

In the case of this clone: The antigen is unknown.

Assay: immunoSEQ multiplex PCR; the TCRdb copy retains only in-frame clones and omits some. The sample lists tens of thousands of clones; 85% to 90% were seen once. The J gene is TRBJ1-5, the V gene TRBV5-4; D is unresolved. This TCR derives from an adult with an advanced solid tumor such as melanoma, head and neck, liver or kidney cancer. The sequences come from CD4+ or CD8+ T cells sorted from blood, collected in a trial of the OX40 agonist ivuxolimab. The CDR3 region is CASSFTGLGSNQPQHF. In DNA form, the CDR3 reads TGTGCCAGCAGCTTCACGGGCCTCGGGAGCAATCAGCCCCAGCATTTT.